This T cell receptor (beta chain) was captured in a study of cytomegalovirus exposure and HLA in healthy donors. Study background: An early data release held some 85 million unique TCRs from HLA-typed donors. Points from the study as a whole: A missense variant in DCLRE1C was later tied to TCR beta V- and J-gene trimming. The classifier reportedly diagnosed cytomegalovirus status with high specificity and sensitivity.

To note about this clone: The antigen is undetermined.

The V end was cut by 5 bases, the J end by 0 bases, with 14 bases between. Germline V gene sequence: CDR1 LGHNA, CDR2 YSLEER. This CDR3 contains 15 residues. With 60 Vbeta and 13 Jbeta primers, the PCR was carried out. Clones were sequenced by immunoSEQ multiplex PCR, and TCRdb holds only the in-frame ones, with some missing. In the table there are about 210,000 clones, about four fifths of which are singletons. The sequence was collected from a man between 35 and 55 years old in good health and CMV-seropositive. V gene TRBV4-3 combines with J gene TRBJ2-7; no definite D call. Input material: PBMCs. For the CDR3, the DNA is TGCGCCAGCAGCGTTAGTTACCTGAGCTCCTACGAGCAGTACTTC. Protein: CASSVSYLSSYEQYF.